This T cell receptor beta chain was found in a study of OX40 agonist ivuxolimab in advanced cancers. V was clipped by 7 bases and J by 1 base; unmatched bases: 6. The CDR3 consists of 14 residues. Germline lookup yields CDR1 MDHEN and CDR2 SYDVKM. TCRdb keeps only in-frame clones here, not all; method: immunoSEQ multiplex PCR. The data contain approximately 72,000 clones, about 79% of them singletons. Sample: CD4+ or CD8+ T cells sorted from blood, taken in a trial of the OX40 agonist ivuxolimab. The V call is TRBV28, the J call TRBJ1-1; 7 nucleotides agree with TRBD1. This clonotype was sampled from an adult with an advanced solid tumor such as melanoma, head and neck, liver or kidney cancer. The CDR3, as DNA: TGTGCCAGCAACCAAGACAGGGCGAACACTGAAGCTTTCTTT. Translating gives CASNQDRANTEAFF. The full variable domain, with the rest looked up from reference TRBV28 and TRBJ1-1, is DVKVTQSSRYLVKRTGEKVFLECVQDMDHENMFWYRQDPGLGLRLIYFSYDVKMKEKGDIPEGYSVSREKKERFSLILESASTNQTSMYLCASNQDRANTEAFFGQGTRLTVV.